This TCR beta chain was documented in a study of blood T cell repertoires in COVID-19. Background on the study: Samples of COVID-19 (acute and convalescent) were obtained from the United States, Italy and Spain. Nucleic acid was either cDNA or gDNA, and it came from T cells, B-cell-depleted T cells, or PBMCs.

In the authors' workflow: Estimates of nucleated cell counts were drawn from the amplification of reference gene primers. The data were produced by immunoSEQ multiplex PCR, yet TCRdb's version contains in-frame clones alone and is incomplete. The V and J calls and clone size come from that table; D and trimming were worked out from the DNA. The data show hundreds of thousands of clones, about 83% seen once. This clone was recorded at least ten times. Sequenced: peripheral blood. The source of this sequence is a woman aged 50 to 65 who had recovered from COVID-19.

The CDR3 DNA reads TGTGCCAGCAGCCCAGGGACTAGCAGGGTCAATGAGCAGTTCTTC. Translated, it gives CASSPGTSRVNEQFF. The genes are TRBV11-2 and TRBJ2-1; 9 bases align to TRBD2. There are 15 residues in the CDR3. CDR1 and CDR2 (germline): SGHAT, FQNNGV. The V and J ends lost 5 bases and 6 bases, in that order; junction bases with no gene match: 8.